These 17 T cell receptor beta chains were sequenced from one sample in a study of shared clonotypes between healthy human individuals. The protocol was immunoSEQ multiplex PCR, while the TCRdb copy is restricted to in-frame clones and leaves out a portion. There are about 330,000 clones in the sample; roughly 70% occur only once, and 10% to 13% lies in the top ten. Material for sequencing was memory CD4+ T cells sorted from blood. The subset was: CD45RA-negative fraction. These receptors came from a man between 25 and 39 years old in good health.

This clone was found a few times. The same CDR3 is also encoded by other DNA sequences in this sample. This chain joins TRBV10-1 and TRBJ2-7, with D hard to call. In germline, CDR1 is WNHNN, CDR2 SYGVQD (reference sequence). V lost 0 bases and J lost 4, with 4 bases in between. The CDR3 consists of 12 residues. The CDR3 DNA reads as TGCGCCAGCAGTGAGTCCGGGTACGAGCAGTACTTC. Encoded protein: CASSESGYEQYF.

The V gene is TRBV15, the J gene TRBJ2-1; D is tentatively TRBD1 or TRBD2 (6 bases each). The CDR3 is 13 residues long. The V gene's germline CDR1 is LNHNV and CDR2 YYDKDF (reference sequence). V lost 5 bases and J lost 11, with 16 bases in between. CDR3: CATSGTRGGQQFF. The CDR3 nucleotides read TGTGCCACCAGCGGCACCAGGGGAGGACAGCAGTTCTTC.

In regard to this clone: Given the absence of the conserved phenylalanine or tryptophan at the CDR3 end, a read error is likely. No DNA is shown, since the ends of the CDR3 on it are uncertain; the CDR3 is the one TCRdb lists. The V gene is TRBV7-6, the J gene TRBJ2-7; the table assigns TRBD2, which was not confirmed against the DNA. The CDR3 numbers 16 amino acids, ends counted. Germline values: CDR1 SGHVS, CDR2 FNYEAQ. The CDR3 here is CASSSRRPCLRINCYL.

This clone was counted many times. The chain combines TRBV6-1 with TRBJ2-3; 11 nucleotides line up with TRBD1. Germline loops: CDR1 MNHNS, CDR2 SASEGT. The CDR3 runs 15 residues. Germline trimming cut 1 base from V and 4 bases from J; bases unmatched to any gene: 1. In nucleotides, the CDR3 is TGTGCCAGCAGTGAAGGGACAGGGGGCGCAGATACGCAGTATTTT. This codes for CASSEGTGGADTQYF.

The chain uses TRBV5-6 and TRBJ1-5, with unresolved D. Trimming took 2 bases from V and 1 from J, leaving 7 bases between them. CDR1 and CDR2 (germline): SGHDT, YYEEEE. The CDR3 contains 14 residues. The DNA for the CDR3 is TGTGCCAGCAGCTTTAGGACCAGCAATCAGCCCCAGCATTTT. This translates into CASSFRTSNQPQHF.

This chain connects TRBV6-6 to TRBJ2-2; 8 bases fit TRBD1. The V segment lost 6 bases and the J segment 3 bases; nucleotides outside the gene matches: 3. Germline V gene lookup returns CDR1 MNHNY and CDR2 SVGAGI (reference sequence). The CDR3 totals 14 residues. CDR3 in DNA: TGTGCCAGCAGGGGACAGGCGGACACCGGGGAGCTGTTTTTT. As protein: CASRGQADTGELFF.

J is TRBJ1-2 and V is TRBV14, with 9 bases identical to TRBD1. The V and J ends lost 4 bases and 5 bases, in that order; junction bases with no gene match: 11. The germline CDR1 and CDR2 sequences are SGHDN and FVKESK. CDR3 size: 16 residues. The CDR3 bases are TGTGCCAGCAGCCGGGGACAGGGCTCTGGGCTTTATGGCTACACCTTC. Amino acids: CASSRGQGSGLYGYTF.

CDR3 nucleotides: TGCGCCAGCAGCTTGGGGCCTTCGTCCAACGAGCAGTACTTC. This codes for CASSLGPSSNEQYF. The chain combines TRBV5-1 with TRBJ2-7; D is unresolved. The germline CDR1 and CDR2 sequences are SGHRS and YFSETQ. The CDR3 consists of 14 residues. Trimming took 0 bases from V and 5 from J, leaving 12 bases between them.

Note on this clone: Different DNA sequences within this sample yield the same CDR3. The chain uses TRBV7-9 and TRBJ2-2; 10 bases fit TRBD2. The trim removed 0 bases at V and 4 bases at J, leaving 2 bases unmatched. The germline gives CDR1 SEHNR, CDR2 FQNEAQ (reference sequence). This CDR3 region has 16 residues. The CDR3 spells CASSLALAGVTGELFF. In DNA form, the CDR3 reads TGTGCCAGCAGCTTAGCCCTAGCGGGAGTCACCGGGGAGCTGTTTTTT.

The V gene is TRBV2, the J gene TRBJ2-5; 7 positions agree with TRBD1. The CDR3 has 14 amino acids. CDR1 and CDR2 (germline): SNHLY, FYNNEI. V lost 3 bases, J lost 4 bases, and 5 bases stayed unmatched. Here the CDR3 reads CASSERGGGETQYF. Written as DNA, the CDR3 is TGTGCCAGCAGTGAGAGAGGGGGCGGAGAGACCCAGTACTTC. The entire variable domain, with the rest obtained from reference TRBV2 and TRBJ2-5, is as follows: EPEVTQTPSHQVTQMGQEVILRCVPISNHLYFYWYRQILGQKVEFLVSFYNNEISEKSEIFDDQFSVERPDGSNFTLKIRSTKLEDSAMYFCASSERGGGETQYFGPGTRLLVL.

This chain joins TRBV11-3 and TRBJ2-2; D might be TRBD2 (7 bases). V was pared by 5 bases and J by 2 bases, with 12 bases between. The CDR3 runs to 15 residues. The germline CDR1 and CDR2 sequences are SGHNT and YENEEA. The CDR3 protein is CASSRGGGNTGELFF. DNA of the CDR3: TGTGCCAGCAGCCGAGGCGGGGGCAACACCGGGGAGCTGTTTTTT.

The rearrangement joins TRBV2 to TRBJ1-1, with D perhaps TRBD1 (5 bases). Germline lookup yields CDR1 SNHLY and CDR2 FYNNEI. Trimming took 8 bases from V and 6 from J, leaving 19 bases between them. This CDR3 spans 14 amino acids. CDR3 loop: CASWTGTPPAEAFF. CDR3 DNA sequence: TGTGCCAGCTGGACGGGGACCCCTCCCGCTGAAGCTTTCTTT.

The V and J genes are TRBV7-8 and TRBJ2-1; maybe TRBD2 (6 bases). CDR1 is SGHVS and CDR2 is FQNEAQ in the germline V gene. The CDR3 has 16 residues. Trimming took 2 bases from V and 4 from J, leaving 15 bases between them. CDR3 in amino acids: CASSLLIRGLYNEQFF. In DNA, the CDR3 is TGTGCCAGCAGCTTACTTATTCGGGGACTGTACAATGAGCAGTTCTTC.

The V and J genes are TRBV25-1 and TRBJ2-1; no firm D call. This CDR3 has 12 residues. Trimming shortened V by 5 bases and J by 7 bases, and 9 bases separated the two germline ends. CDR1 and CDR2 (germline): MGHDK, SYGVNS. CDR3 nucleotide sequence: TGTGCCAGCAGTAGGGTTCCTAATGAGCAGTTCTTC. Its translation: CASSRVPNEQFF. Full variable domain (remainder filled in from reference TRBV25-1 and TRBJ2-1): EADIYQTPRYLVIGTGKKITLECSQTMGHDKMYWYQQDPGMELHLIHYSYGVNSTEKGDLSSESTVSRIRTEHFPLTLESARPSHTSQYLCASSRVPNEQFFGPGTRLTVL.

The V call is TRBV5-1, the J call TRBJ2-2; 8 bases match TRBD1. The CDR3 sequence is 17 residues long. The germline V gene encodes CDR1 SGHRS and CDR2 YFSETQ. The V and J ends lost 1 base and 0 bases, in that order; junction bases with no gene match: 5. The CDR3 region is CASSLRPDRANTGELFF. The CDR3, as DNA: TGCGCCAGCAGCTTGAGACCGGACAGGGCGAACACCGGGGAGCTGTTTTTT.

This rearrangement joins TRBV10-3 to TRBJ1-1, with D tentatively TRBD1 (6 bases). This CDR3 has 14 amino acids. Per the germline V gene, CDR1 is ENHRY and CDR2 is SYGVKD. Trimming took off 6 bases at V and 3 bases at J, with 14 bases between the two ends. The CDR3 coding sequence is TGTGCCATCAGGTACAGGGAAGGAGACACTGAAGCTTTCTTT. The encoded protein is CAIRYREGDTEAFF.

In this sample, this clone turned up once. The rearrangement links TRBV27 to TRBJ2-1; D perhaps matches TRBD2 (6 bases). Trimming removed 6 bases at V and 7 bases at J, with 19 bases between. This CDR3 spans 15 amino acids. Germline V gene lookup returns CDR1 MNHEY and CDR2 SMNVEV (reference sequence). The CDR3 sequence is CASRASDPKGNEQFF. CDR3 nucleotides: TGTGCCAGCAGGGCTAGCGACCCGAAAGGGAATGAGCAGTTCTTC.